Included here is one T cell receptor beta chain sequence, with context. Its antigen remains unidentified. Focal radiation and CTLA-4 blockade (ipilimumab) were tested in chemo-refractory metastatic non-small-cell lung cancer patients. The repertoire was sequenced with immunoSEQ multiplex PCR; TCRdb's copy has only in-frame clones and lacks some. Of approximately 110,000 clones detected, approximately 77% appear once; the ten largest clones hold less than 4%. Germline loops: CDR1 SGHTA, CDR2 FQGTGA. The CDR3 sequence is 14 residues long. V lost 4 bases, J lost 0 bases, and 9 bases lay in between. This specimen belongs to a study of radiotherapy plus CTLA-4 blockade in lung cancer. Study-wide findings and caveats: TCR clones originating in tumors grew in number in blood after radiotherapy plus ipilimumab.

The chain couples TRBV7-3 to TRBJ1-1; D gene ambiguous. This specimen was peripheral blood, taken from a patient treated with radiotherapy plus ipilimumab. This TCR was recovered from a human donor with non-small cell lung cancer that progressed on radiotherapy plus ipilimumab. Some clones in this sample may be carry-over from other donors' samples. CDR3: CASSSDGVNTEAFF. The CDR3 nucleotides are TGTGCCAGCAGCTCGGATGGGGTGAACACTGAAGCTTTCTTT.